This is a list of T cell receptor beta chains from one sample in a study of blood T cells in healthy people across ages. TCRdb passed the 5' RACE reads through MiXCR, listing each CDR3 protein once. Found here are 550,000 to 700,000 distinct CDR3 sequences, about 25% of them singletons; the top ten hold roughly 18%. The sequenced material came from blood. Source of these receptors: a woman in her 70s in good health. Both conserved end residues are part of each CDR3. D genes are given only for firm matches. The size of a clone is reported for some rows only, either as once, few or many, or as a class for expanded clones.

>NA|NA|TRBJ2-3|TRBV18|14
CASSPPENTDTQYF
TGTGCCAGCTCACCACCAGAGAACACAGATACGCAGTATTTT
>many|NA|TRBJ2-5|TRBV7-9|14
CASSQRSRGETQYF
TGTGCCAGCAGCCAAAGGAGTCGTGGGGAGACCCAGTACTTC
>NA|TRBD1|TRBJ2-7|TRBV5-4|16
CASRNRDRESSYEQYF
TGTGCCAGCCGAAACCGGGACAGGGAGAGCTCCTACGAGCAGTACTTC
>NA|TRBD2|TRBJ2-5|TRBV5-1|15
CASIGTSGGTETQYF
TGCGCCAGCATTGGGACTAGCGGGGGGACCGAGACCCAGTACTTC
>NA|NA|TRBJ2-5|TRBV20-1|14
CSARDKSIGETQYF
TGCAGTGCTAGAGATAAGTCTATAGGGGAGACCCAGTACTTC
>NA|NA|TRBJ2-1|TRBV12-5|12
CARRQVSNEQFF
TGTGCTAGGAGACAGGTGTCCAATGAGCAGTTCTTC
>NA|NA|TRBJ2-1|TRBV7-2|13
CASSLNQDNEQFF
TGTGCCAGCAGCTTAAATCAAGACAATGAGCAGTTCTTC
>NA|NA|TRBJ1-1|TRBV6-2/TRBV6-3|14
CASRTGQAYTEAFF
TGTGCCAGCAGAACGGGGCAGGCCTACACTGAAGCTTTCTTT
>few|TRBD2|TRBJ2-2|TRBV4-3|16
CASSPQPGTSTGELFF
TGCGCCAGCAGCCCTCAACCCGGGACTAGCACCGGGGAGCTGTTTTTT
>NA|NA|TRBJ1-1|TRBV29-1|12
CSVTITAKEAFF
TGCAGCGTTACTATTACCGCCAAAGAAGCTTTCTTT
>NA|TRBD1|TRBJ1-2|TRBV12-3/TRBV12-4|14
CASSLRQGGYGYTF
TGTGCCAGCAGTTTACGACAGGGCGGCTATGGCTACACCTTC
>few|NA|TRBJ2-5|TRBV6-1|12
CAVRSSDRTQYF
TGTGCCGTTCGGTCGAGCGACAGGACCCAGTACTTC
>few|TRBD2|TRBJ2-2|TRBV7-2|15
CASSLRGVNTGELFF
TGTGCCAGCAGCTTACGGGGGGTGAACACCGGGGAGCTGTTTTTT
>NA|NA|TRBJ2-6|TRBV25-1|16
CASSEGGSSGANVLTF
TGTGCCAGCAGTGAAGGAGGCAGCTCTGGGGCCAACGTCCTGACTTTC
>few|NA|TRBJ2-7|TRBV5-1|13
CASSLDRAHEQYF
TGCGCCAGCAGCTTGGACAGGGCCCACGAGCAGTACTTC
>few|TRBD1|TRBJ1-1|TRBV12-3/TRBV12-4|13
CASSPRGVTEAFF
TGTGCCAGCAGTCCCAGGGGGGTGACTGAAGCTTTCTTT
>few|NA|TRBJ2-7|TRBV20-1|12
CSPKFSADEQYF
TGCAGTCCCAAGTTCAGCGCAGACGAGCAGTACTTC
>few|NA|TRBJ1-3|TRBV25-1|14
CASSVRDDWSTIYF
TGTGCCAGCAGTGTTAGGGACGATTGGAGCACCATATATTTT
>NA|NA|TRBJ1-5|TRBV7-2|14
CASSFRVVDQPQHF
TGTGCCAGCAGCTTTCGGGTAGTGGATCAGCCCCAGCATTTT
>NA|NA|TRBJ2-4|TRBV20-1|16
CSASGGGTIAKNIQYF
TGCAGTGCTAGTGGTGGGGGGACGATAGCCAAAAACATTCAGTACTTC
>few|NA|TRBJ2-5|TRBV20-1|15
CSARNGKGHGETQYF
TGCAGTGCTAGAAATGGAAAGGGGCACGGAGAGACCCAGTACTTC
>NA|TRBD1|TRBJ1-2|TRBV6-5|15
CASSPDRGRVAGYTF
TGTGCCAGCAGCCCGGACAGGGGACGGGTGGCAGGCTACACCTTC
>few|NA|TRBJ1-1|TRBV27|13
CASSPPFAPEAFF
TGTGCCAGCAGTCCGCCGTTCGCTCCTGAAGCTTTCTTT
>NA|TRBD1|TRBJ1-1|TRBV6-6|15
CASSGTGGRNTEVFF
TGTGCCAGCAGCGGGACAGGGGGCCGGAACACTGAAGTTTTCTTT
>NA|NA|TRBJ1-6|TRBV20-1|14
CSARPGTENSPLHF
TGCAGTGCCCGCCCAGGGACGGAGAATTCACCCCTCCACTTT
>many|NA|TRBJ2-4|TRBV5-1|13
CASSWATRDIQYF
TGCGCCAGCAGCTGGGCTACAAGGGACATTCAGTACTTC